These T cell receptor beta chains were read from a single sample in a study of T cells after yellow fever vaccination. TCRdb reanalysed the 5' RACE reads using MiXCR and keeps one entry per CDR3 protein. This table has 500,000 to 550,000 distinct CDR3 sequences, 21% appearing once. Source: PBMCs, taken approximately 20 days after the first yellow fever vaccination. These receptors all stem from a man between 18 and 29 years old who received the YFV17D yellow fever vaccine. Both conserved end residues are trimmed from each CDR3.

>TRBV18
ASSKGSNQPQH
>TRBV10-3
AISESVSGGPREQF
>TRBV3-1
ASSQSVGFSYEQY
>TRBV5-1
ASSPDSGTDTQY
>TRBV5-1
ASSLWVSDTQY
>TRBV6-5
ASSYRDRDTEAF
>TRBV20-1
SASLGFSNQPQH
>TRBV7-9
ASRLRETTGELF
>TRBV20-1
STPPRAGAYYNEQF
>TRBV6-5
ASSYSRTGGGNTIY
>TRBV12-3/TRBV12-4
ASSGRAPRNTGELF
>TRBV15
ATSRGSGAKTQY
>TRBV9
ASSVRNTGELF
>TRBV4-3
ASSQRGGLSGANVLT
>TRBV4-3
ASSQDEGITDTQY
>TRBV23-1
ASSHSGQQSYNSPLH
>TRBV6-5
ASSYGRAQVPFSYEQY
>TRBV20-1
SARASGGAGTQY
>TRBV12-3/TRBV12-4
ASSSILAGDYNEQF
>TRBV27
ASREGYEQPQH
>TRBV5-1
ASSLVGYPPTDTQY
>TRBV12-3/TRBV12-4
ASSSGTSGVIDTQY
>TRBV20-1
SARDLQGLTDTQY
>TRBV5-1
ASSSGTAEAF
>TRBV28
ASSTFSGTKTGELF
>TRBV5-1
ASSLLPRAYEQY
>TRBV12-3/TRBV12-4
ASRPRATGDEQF
>TRBV28
ASSPGGQGEETQY
>TRBV4-2
ASSRASNQPQH
>TRBV5-6
ASSSISGVGYT
>TRBV7-2
ASSPYRGSNEKLF
>TRBV7-6
ASSSTGAAKNIQY
>TRBV10-3
ATQGLAGGQETQY
>TRBV5-1
ASSGGQVREKLF
>TRBV10-3
AISESPTTTSGGYTDTQY
>TRBV20-1
SASLTSGGPYEQY
>TRBV19
ATSGYSYNEQF
>TRBV6-1
ASSRQGRNYNEQF